Following are 5 T cell receptor beta chains from one sample sequenced in a study of T cell changes during pregnancy in multiple sclerosis. TCRdb's table, derived via immunoSEQ multiplex PCR, lists solely in-frame clones and lacks some. The sample lists approximately 100,000 clones, more than 80% occurring once. The source was peripheral blood, collected in the second trimester of pregnancy. The receptors stem from a female donor with multiple sclerosis, enrolled in a pregnancy study.

This clone was seen only a few times. The chain carries TRBV21-1 and TRBJ1-6; the table names TRBD1, a call not compared with the DNA. TRBV21-1 has pseudogene status. The CDR3 totals 13 residues. For the CDR3, the DNA is TGTGCCAGCGGGACAGGGTACGCGTCACCCCTCCACTTT. Translation gives CASGTGYASPLHF.

This rearrangement joins TRBV28 to TRBJ2-5, with D maybe TRBD2 (5 bases). CDR1 and CDR2 from the germline V gene are MDHEN and SYDVKM. V shed 7 bases and J shed 1 base, with 13 bases lying between them. There are 14 residues in the CDR3. The CDR3 DNA reads TGTGCCAGCACCCCTGGAGGCCTCCAAGAGACCCAGTACTTC. Amino acids: CASTPGGLQETQYF.

The chain carries TRBV9 and TRBJ2-2; maybe TRBD2 (6 bases). Trimming cost V 5 bases and J 4 bases, with 12 bases left between them. Per the germline V gene, CDR1 is SGDLS and CDR2 is YYNGEE. The CDR3 loop spans 14 amino acids. The CDR3 here is CASRLTSSTGELFF. The DNA for the CDR3 is TGTGCCAGCAGATTGACTAGTAGCACCGGGGAGCTGTTTTTT.

V usage is TRBV19 and J usage is TRBJ1-5, with D perhaps matching TRBD1 (5 bases). This CDR3 comprises 14 residues. Germline values: CDR1 LNHDA, CDR2 SQIVND (reference sequence). V lost 10 bases and J 4 bases, leaving 17 bases between the germline ends. The CDR3 bases are TGTGCCACCACCCCTCTGGGGCCAAATCAGCCCCAGCATTTT. This gives the protein CATTPLGPNQPQHF.

V is TRBV10-3 and J is TRBJ2-5; 10 bases are shared with TRBD1. The CDR3 length is 14 residues. Per germline, CDR1 ENHRY and CDR2 SYGVKD. After removal of 3 bases from V and 3 bases from J, the junction contained 1 base not matched to a gene. The DNA of the CDR3 is TGTGCCATCAGTGATGGGACAGGGGAAGAGACCCAGTACTTC. It is translated as CAISDGTGEETQYF.